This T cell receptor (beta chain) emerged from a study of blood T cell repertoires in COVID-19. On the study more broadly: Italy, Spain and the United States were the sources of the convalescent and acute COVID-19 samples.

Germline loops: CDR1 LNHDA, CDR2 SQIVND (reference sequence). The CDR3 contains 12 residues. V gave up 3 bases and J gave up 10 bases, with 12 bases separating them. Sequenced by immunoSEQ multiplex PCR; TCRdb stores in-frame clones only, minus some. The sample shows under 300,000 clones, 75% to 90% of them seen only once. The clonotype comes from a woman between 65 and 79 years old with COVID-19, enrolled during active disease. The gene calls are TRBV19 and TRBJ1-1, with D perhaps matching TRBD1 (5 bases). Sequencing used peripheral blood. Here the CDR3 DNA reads TGTGCCAGTAGTATGAACGGGGGAACAGCTTTCTTT. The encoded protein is CASSMNGGTAFF.